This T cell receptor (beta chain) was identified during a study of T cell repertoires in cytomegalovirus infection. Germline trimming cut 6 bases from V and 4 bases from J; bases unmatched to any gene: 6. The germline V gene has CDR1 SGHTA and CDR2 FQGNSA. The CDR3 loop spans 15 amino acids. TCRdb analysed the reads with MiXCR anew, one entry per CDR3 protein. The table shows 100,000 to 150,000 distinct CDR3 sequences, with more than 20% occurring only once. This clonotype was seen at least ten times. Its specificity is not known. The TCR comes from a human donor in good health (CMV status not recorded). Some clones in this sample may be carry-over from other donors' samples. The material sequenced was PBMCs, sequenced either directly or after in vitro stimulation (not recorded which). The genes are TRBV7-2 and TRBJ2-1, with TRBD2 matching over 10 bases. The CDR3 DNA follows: TGTGCCAGCAGGTACACTAGCGGGACTTACAATGAGCAGTTCTTC. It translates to CASRYTSGTYNEQFF.